This T cell receptor beta chain was identified during a study of shared clonotypes between healthy human individuals. In the study's own analysis: Sequence data from immunoSEQ were junction-only and lacked quality scores; consequently, filtering differed. Clones were read by immunoSEQ multiplex PCR, and TCRdb kept only the in-frame ones, dropping some. That table is the source of V, J and clone size, and D and trimming were worked out from the DNA. The sample has more than 500,000 clones; 90% to 97% are singletons. This CDR3 spans 15 amino acids. With V trimmed by 3 bases and J by 3 bases, 5 bases remained unmatched. Germline V gives CDR1 SNHLY, CDR2 FYNNEI.

The chain combines TRBV2 with TRBJ2-3, with TRBD1 matching over 8 bases. This clonotype originated in a woman aged 30 to 39 in good health. The sequencing input was naive CD4+ T cells sorted from blood. As for subset: CD45RA+ positively selected. CDR3 amino acids: CASSEETGVTDTQYF. CDR3 sequence (DNA): TGTGCCAGCAGTGAGGAGACAGGGGTGACAGATACGCAGTATTTT.